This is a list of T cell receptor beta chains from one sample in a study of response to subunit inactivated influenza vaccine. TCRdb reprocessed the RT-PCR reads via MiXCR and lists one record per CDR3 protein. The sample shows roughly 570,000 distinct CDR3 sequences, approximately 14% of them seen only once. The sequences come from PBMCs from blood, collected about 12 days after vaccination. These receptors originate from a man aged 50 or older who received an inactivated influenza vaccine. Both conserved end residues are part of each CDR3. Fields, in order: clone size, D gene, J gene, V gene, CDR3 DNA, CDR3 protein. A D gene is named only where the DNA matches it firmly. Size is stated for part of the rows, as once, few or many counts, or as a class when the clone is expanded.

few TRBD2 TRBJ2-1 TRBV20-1 TGCAGTGCTAGGGGACTAGCGGGCAGCTCCTACAATGAGCAGTTCTTC CSARGLAGSSYNEQFF
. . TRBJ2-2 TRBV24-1 TGTGCCACCGCAAGCACGGCGAACACCGGGGAGCTGTTTTTT CATASTANTGELFF
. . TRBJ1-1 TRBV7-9 TGTGCCAGCAGCTTGGGCCGTTCCATGAACACTGAAGCTTTCTTT CASSLGRSMNTEAFF
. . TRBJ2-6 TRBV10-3 TGTGCCATCAGCTCCAACCCAACAGGGACGGCCTCTGGGGCCAACGTCCTGACTTTC CAISSNPTGTASGANVLTF
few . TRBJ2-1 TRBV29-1 TGCAGCGCCAACCCGAACAGTCAGATTGGAGGTGAGCAGTTCTTC CSANPNSQIGGEQFF
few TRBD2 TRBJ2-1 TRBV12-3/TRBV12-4 TGTGCCAGCAGTTTGTTGCTAGCGGCGTTCGTAACCTACAATGAGCAGTTCTTC CASSLLLAAFVTYNEQFF
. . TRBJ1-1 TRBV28 TGTGCCAGCAGTTCTACTCGACAGGTGGCTTTCTTT CASSSTRQVAFF
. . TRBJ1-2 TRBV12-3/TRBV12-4 TGTGCCAGCAGTTTTCAGACGGTCTATGGCTACACCTTC CASSFQTVYGYTF
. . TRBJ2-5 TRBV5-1 TGCGCCAGCAGCTCGGGCTTAACCGGGCTCCGCACGGGAGAGACCCAGTACTTC CASSSGLTGLRTGETQYF
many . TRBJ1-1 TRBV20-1 TGCAGTGCTAGGGCGGGCACTGAAGCTTTCTTT CSARAGTEAFF
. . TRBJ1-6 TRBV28 TGTGCCAGCAGCAGTTCTCCAAGACCCCAACTCCACTTT CASSSSPRPQLHF
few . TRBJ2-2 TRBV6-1 TGTGCCAGCAGAGAGGGTCCGAACACCGGGGAGCTGTTTTTT CASREGPNTGELFF
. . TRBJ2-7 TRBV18 TGTGCCAGCTCAACTAGGGGCGGCGAGCAGTACTTC CASSTRGGEQYF
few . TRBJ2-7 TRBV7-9 TGTGCCAGCAGCCCCCTGTCCGGGACAACGAGAGCCTACGAGCAGTACTTC CASSPLSGTTRAYEQYF
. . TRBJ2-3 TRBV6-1 TGTGCCAGCAGCCCAACCGCCATCGGTACAGATACGCAGTATTTT CASSPTAIGTDTQYF
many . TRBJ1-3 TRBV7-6 TGTGCCAGCAGCCGCAAAAGCCCAATCGACACCATATATTTT CASSRKSPIDTIYF
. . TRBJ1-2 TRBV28 TGTGCCAGCAGTTTGGTCAGAGCTAACTATGGCTACACCTTC CASSLVRANYGYTF
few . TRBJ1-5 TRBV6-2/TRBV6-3 TGTGCCAGCACCGCAGGGGTTTCTAGCAATCAGCCCCAGCATTTT CASTAGVSSNQPQHF
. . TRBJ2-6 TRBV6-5 TGTGCCAGCAGTTACTCGATAGTACAATTCTCTGGGGCCAACGTCCTGACTTTC CASSYSIVQFSGANVLTF
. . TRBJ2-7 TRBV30 TGTGCCTGGAGTGGCCCAGCCTACGAGCAGTACTTC CAWSGPAYEQYF
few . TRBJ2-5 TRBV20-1 TGCAGTGCTCCCCTTGGGGACGTAAAGACCCAGTACTTC CSAPLGDVKTQYF
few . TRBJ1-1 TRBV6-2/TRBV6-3 TGTGCCAGCAGTCCGACAACCTTGAACACTGAAGCTTTCTTT CASSPTTLNTEAFF
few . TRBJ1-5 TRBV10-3 TGTGCCATCAGTGGAACAGATAGCAATCAGCCCCAGCATTTT CAISGTDSNQPQHF
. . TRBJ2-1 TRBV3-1 TGTGCCAGCAGCCCCGGACACGCCAATGAGCAGTTCTTC CASSPGHANEQFF
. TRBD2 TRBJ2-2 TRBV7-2 TGTGCCAGCAGCCAAAGGCTAGCGGGGTTAGGTGCCGGGGAGCTGTTTTTT CASSQRLAGLGAGELFF
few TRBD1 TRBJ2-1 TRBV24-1 TGTGCCACCAGTGATCCGGGACAGAGCATTTACAATGAGCAGTTCTTC CATSDPGQSIYNEQFF
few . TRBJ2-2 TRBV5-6 TGTGCCAGCAGCTTCATTACAGGGTATGGGGCCACCGGGGAGCTGTTTTTT CASSFITGYGATGELFF
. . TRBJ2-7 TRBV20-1 TGCAGTGCTATTAGCGCCCCCGAGGAGCAGTACTTC CSAISAPEEQYF
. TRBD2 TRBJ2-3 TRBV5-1 TGCGCCAGCAGCTTGGGGACTAGCATGTATAGCACAGATACGCAGTATTTT CASSLGTSMYSTDTQYF
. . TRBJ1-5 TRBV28 TGTGCCAGCGCTCCATGGATCCGGTGGGGCAATCAGCCCCAGCCTTTT CASAPWIRWGNQPQPF
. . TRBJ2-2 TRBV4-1 TGCGCCAGCAGCCAAACCCATTTGACCGGGGAGCTGTTTTTT CASSQTHLTGELFF
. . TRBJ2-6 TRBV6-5 TGTGCCTGCAGTTACTCGAAAGGGGAGCCGGGGGCCAACGTCCTGACTTTC CACSYSKGEPGANVLTF
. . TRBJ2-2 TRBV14 TGTGCCAGCAGCTCGCTAATTCCGGGATCGAACACCGGGGAGCTGTTTTTT CASSSLIPGSNTGELFF
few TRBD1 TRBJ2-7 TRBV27 TGTGCCAGCAGTCCAGGGACAGGGGTGGCCTACGAGCAGTACTTC CASSPGTGVAYEQYF
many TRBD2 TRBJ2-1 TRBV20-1 TGCAGTGCTGCAGGATTACTAGCGCTAGGCAATGAGCAGTTCTTC CSAAGLLALGNEQFF
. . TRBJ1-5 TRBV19 TGTGCCAGTAGTCGTCCAGATTCATATCAGCCCCAGCATTTT CASSRPDSYQPQHF
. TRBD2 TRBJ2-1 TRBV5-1 TGCGCCAGCAGCTTGGCCCTAGCGGGTCATGAGCAGTTCTTC CASSLALAGHEQFF
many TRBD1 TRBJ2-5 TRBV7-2 TGTGCCAGCAGCCGGGACAGGGAAGAGACCCAGTACTTC CASSRDREETQYF
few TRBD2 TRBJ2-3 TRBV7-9 TGTGCCAGCAGCTTAGGGGAACTAGCGGGACTGGCAGATACGCAGTATTTT CASSLGELAGLADTQYF
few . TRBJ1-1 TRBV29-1 TGCAGCGCAACACAGGTTAGTTCCACTGAAGCTTTCTTT CSATQVSSTEAFF
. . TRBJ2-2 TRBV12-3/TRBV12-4 TGTGCCAGCAGGACAGGACTAGAGGTCGGGGAGCTGTTTTTT CASRTGLEVGELFF
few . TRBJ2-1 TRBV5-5 TGTGCCAGCAGCCGAGTAGTTAGCTCCTACAATGAGCAGTTCTTC CASSRVVSSYNEQFF
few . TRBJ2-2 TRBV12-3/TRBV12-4 TGTGCCAGCAGCTTAGGGCACAGGGTCGTCTCCGGGGAGCTGTTTTTT CASSLGHRVVSGELFF
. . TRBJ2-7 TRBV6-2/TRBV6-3 TGTGCCAGCAGTTCCCTCGGTGGGGGGCGCCACGAGCAGTACTTC CASSSLGGGRHEQYF